Shown below are 24 T cell receptor beta chains from a single sample sequenced in a study of post-analysis software for immune sequencing data. Included in the TCR beta cDNA libraries were unique molecular identifiers. TCRdb redid the calling of the PCR reads with MiXCR, one entry per CDR3 protein. The sample lists fewer than 850,000 distinct CDR3 sequences, 25% to 30% occurring once. For these TCRs, the target antigens are not known. Points from the study as a whole: Patients had higher frequencies than controls of about five TRBV segments, including TRBV5-6, TRBV5-1 and TRBV20-1.

Sample: blood. The receptor source for this set is a girl aged 5 to 17 with multiple sclerosis.

CDR3 sequence (DNA): TGCAGTGCTGGATGTGTACTAGCGGGGGCTACCTACGAGCAGTACTTC. Translating it yields CSAGCVLAGATYEQYF. The chain is built from TRBV20-1 and TRBJ2-4; 11 bases match TRBD2. The J call may not be correct, given that the DNA end is closer to TRBJ2-7. Germline CDR1 and CDR2: DFQATT and SNEGSKA (reference sequence). The CDR3 spans 16 residues.

This clonotype has at least ten counts. The chain links TRBV29-1 to TRBJ2-3, with 7 bases identical to TRBD2. Germline CDR1 SQVTM, CDR2 ANQGSEA. The ends lost 3 bases at V and 5 bases at J; junction bases unmatched: 5. The CDR3 extends over 13 amino acids. CDR3 residues: CSVDTSAGDTQYF. In DNA form, the CDR3 reads TGCAGCGTTGACACTAGCGCTGGAGATACGCAGTATTTT.

Concerning this clonotype itself: An end of the junction does not agree with germline; a read error may underlie this. This chain links TRBV5-5 with TRBJ2-5, with a possible D match to TRBD2 (5 bases). Gene TRBJ2-7 matches the end of the DNA better, so the J call may be wrong. The CDR3 is 14 amino acids. Germline CDR1 is SGHKS and CDR2 is YYEKEE (reference sequence). The CDR3 DNA follows: TGTGCCGGCAGCTTGGCCTCGGGAACCTACGAGCAGTACTTC. Amino acid sequence: CAGSLASGTYEQYF.

The chain couples TRBV11-2 to TRBJ2-7; TRBD2 matches at 12 bases. This CDR3 is built from 15 residues. The junction had 11 bases not matched to a gene; V was cut back by 5 bases and J by 9 bases. From germline, CDR1 is SGHAT and CDR2 FQNNGV. For the CDR3, the DNA is TGTGCCAGCAGCCCGACTAGCGGGAGAGTAGGCGGGCAGTACTTC. Protein: CASSPTSGRVGGQYF.

The CDR3 DNA reads TGTGCCAGCAGCTTCGACGGAAAGGGGGACGAGCAGTACTTC. It translates to CASSFDGKGDEQYF. The chain couples TRBV7-9 to TRBJ2-7, with D possibly matching TRBD1 (6 bases). The CDR3 runs to 14 residues. The V gene's germline CDR1 is SEHNR and CDR2 FQNEAQ (reference sequence). V lost 3 bases and J lost 5, with 14 bases in between.

This chain connects TRBV15 to TRBJ2-4, with 7 bases lining up with TRBD2. The J call is in doubt because the DNA end fits TRBJ2-7 better. Germline V CDR1 and CDR2: LNHNV, YYDKDF (reference sequence). The CDR3 spans 14 residues. The CDR3 region has the DNA TGTGCCACCAGCAGTGGAGCGGGGTCCTACGAGCAGTACTTC. Residues: CATSSGAGSYEQYF.

As regards this clonotype: One base away lies a much larger clone, so this may be a sequencing read error. The chain recombines TRBV10-3 with TRBJ2-5; D possibly matches TRBD1 or TRBD2 (6 bases each). Germline assignment: CDR1 ENHRY and CDR2 SYGVKD. This CDR3 has 13 amino acids. The V end was cut by 7 bases, the J end by 7 bases, with 16 bases between. As DNA, the CDR3 is TGTGCCATCATGCCGGGGGCTGGAGGGACCCAGTACTTC. Encoded protein: CAIMPGAGGTQYF.

The V call is TRBV20-1, the J call TRBJ2-7; 11 positions agree with TRBD2. CDR1 is DFQATT, CDR2 SNEGSKA, per germline (reference sequence). The trim removed 3 bases at V and 1 base at J, leaving 2 bases unmatched. The length of the CDR3 is 14 residues. The CDR3 reads CSASGLAGSYEQYF. For the CDR3, the DNA is TGCAGTGCTAGCGGACTAGCGGGTTCCTACGAGCAGTACTTC.

This clonotype has only a few counts. This chain links TRBV29-1 with TRBJ2-7, with 7 nucleotides matching TRBD2. Germline assignment: CDR1 SQVTM and CDR2 ANQGSEA. V trimming: 7 bases; J trimming: 7 bases; junction bases outside the gene matches: 10. The CDR3 is 12 residues long. This chain's CDR3 is CSGGRVANEQYF. The CDR3 DNA follows: TGCAGCGGGGGGAGGGTGGCCAATGAGCAGTACTTC.

This clonotype came up a few times. The genes are TRBV7-2 and TRBJ2-1, with D perhaps assigned TRBD1 or TRBD2 (6 bases each). Trimming cost V 5 bases and J 9 bases, with 23 bases left between them. The CDR3 sequence is 16 residues long. Per germline, CDR1 SGHTA and CDR2 FQGNSA. Written as DNA, the CDR3 is TGTGCCAGCAGCCTCCCCCTCCCGGGGGCCCCGCGTGAGCAGTTCTTC. This encodes CASSLPLPGAPREQFF.

The chain couples TRBV7-2 to TRBJ2-1; D is unresolved. The CDR3 runs 13 residues. Trimming took off 2 bases at V and 6 bases at J, with 8 bases between the two ends. Germline V gives CDR1 SGHTA, CDR2 FQGNSA. In nucleotides, the CDR3 is TGTGCCAGCAGCTTAACGAGGTTCAATGAGCAGTTCTTC. Translation: CASSLTRFNEQFF. The whole variable domain, remainder taken from reference TRBV7-2 and TRBJ2-1, is GAGVSQSPSNKVTEKGKDVELRCDPISGHTALYWYRQSLGQGLEFLIYFQGNSAPDKSGLPSDRFSAERTGGSVSTLTIQRTQQEDSAVYLCASSLTRFNEQFFGPGTRLTVL.

This clonotype was counted a few times. The V call is TRBV29-1, the J call TRBJ2-3, with 9 nucleotides matching TRBD1. CDR1 and CDR2 (germline): SQVTM, ANQGSEA. The CDR3 is 14 amino acids. The J segment lost 4 bases and the V segment lost 3 bases, leaving 5 bases of the junction unmatched. CDR3 in amino acids: CSVDGTGRPDTQYF. CDR3 bases: TGCAGCGTTGACGGGACAGGGCGGCCAGATACGCAGTATTTT.

The V call is TRBV28, the J call TRBJ1-1; 10 positions match TRBD1. The CDR3 has 14 amino acids. The germline CDR1 and CDR2 sequences are MDHEN and SYDVKM. The J segment lost 10 bases and the V segment lost 8 bases, leaving 13 bases of the junction unmatched. CDR3 nucleotide sequence: TGTGCCAGCGGAATTACCGGGGACAGGGGAGTAGCTTTCTTT. This codes for CASGITGDRGVAFF.

This sequence joins TRBV20-1 and TRBJ1-2, with 8 bases matching TRBD1. The CDR3 loop spans 15 amino acids. Germline assignment: CDR1 DFQATT and CDR2 SNEGSKA (reference sequence). Unmatched junction bases numbered 9, after V lost 0 bases and J lost 6 bases. Here the CDR3 reads CSARDAQGAGHGYTF. The DNA for the CDR3 is TGCAGTGCTAGAGATGCGCAGGGGGCTGGGCATGGCTACACCTTC.

This chain uses TRBV9 with TRBJ2-5; D is ambiguous. The CDR3 contains 13 residues. The germline CDR1 and CDR2 sequences are SGDLS and YYNGEE. Trimming left V 0 bases short and J 11 bases short, with 14 bases between. CDR3 protein: CASSVEMLGEQYF. The CDR3 nucleotides read TGTGCCAGCAGCGTAGAGATGTTGGGTGAGCAGTACTTC.

This chain joins TRBV20-1 and TRBJ1-1, with D possibly TRBD1 on 5 matching bases. The germline V gene encodes CDR1 DFQATT and CDR2 SNEGSKA (reference sequence). This CDR3 contains 11 residues. V lost 6 bases to trimming and J lost 8 bases, with 13 bases between them. The CDR3: CSAPDKTEAFF. The CDR3 coding sequence is TGCAGTGCCCCGGACAAGACGGAAGCTTTCTTT.

As for this clonotype: The junction departs from germline at one end; a sequencing error may be responsible. The chain carries TRBV29-1 and TRBJ2-1, with 10 bases that match TRBD2. The CDR3 has 17 residues. Germline CDR1 reads SQVTM; CDR2 reads ANQGSEA. The DNA for the CDR3 is TGCAGCGTATACCCCCGGCTAGCGGGGGTCTCCTACAATGAGCGGTTCTTC. It encodes CSVYPRLAGVSYNERFF.

This clonotype was found a few times. This chain connects TRBV7-2 to TRBJ2-7, with D hard to call. Germline CDR1 is SGHTA and CDR2 is FQGNSA. The CDR3 is made up of 14 amino acids. Deletions cut 4 bases from V and 1 base from J, with 11 bases between. The CDR3 reads CASSSGPKSYEQYF. CDR3 in DNA: TGTGCCAGCAGCTCCGGACCTAAGTCCTACGAGCAGTACTTC.

This clonotype was observed a handful of times. The chain carries TRBV20-1 and TRBJ1-5; D unresolved. This CDR3 comprises 15 residues. Trimming shortened V by 2 bases and J by 1 base, and 12 bases separated the two germline ends. The germline V gene has CDR1 DFQATT and CDR2 SNEGSKA (reference sequence). The CDR3 sequence: CSARIAGSSNQPQHF. The CDR3 coding sequence is TGCAGTGCTAGAATTGCTGGGTCCAGCAATCAGCCCCAGCATTTT.

The rearrangement joins TRBV6-5 to TRBJ1-1; 8 bases map to TRBD1. The junction had 10 bases not matched to a gene; V was cut back by 5 bases and J by 5 bases. The CDR3 loop spans 15 amino acids. Germline CDR1 MNHEY, CDR2 SVGAGI. Written as DNA, the CDR3 is TGTGCCAGCAGTCGACAGGGGCTGGGTGGGACTGAAGCTTTCTTT. Translation: CASSRQGLGGTEAFF.

The rearrangement uses TRBV5-1 and TRBJ2-6; D is unclear. Trimming stripped 1 base from V and 0 bases from J, with 8 bases between. CDR3 length: 16 amino acids. Germline CDR1 is SGHRS and CDR2 is YFSETQ. The DNA of the CDR3 is TGCGCCAGCAGCTTGTCTCCGAGCTCTGGGGCCAACGTCCTGACTTTC. Translating it yields CASSLSPSSGANVLTF.

The chain employs TRBV5-1 and TRBJ1-1; D remains unclear. The germline V gene has CDR1 SGHRS and CDR2 YFSETQ. V was clipped by 0 bases and J by 4 bases, with 7 bases between them. The CDR3 runs to 13 residues. CDR3 DNA sequence: TGCGCCAGCAGCTTGGCCCACGGCACTGAAGCTTTCTTT. Protein product: CASSLAHGTEAFF.

This chain links TRBV6-5 with TRBJ2-5; 10 positions match TRBD2. V was clipped by 2 bases and J by 11 bases; unmatched bases: 14. Germline V gene data show CDR1 as MNHEY and CDR2 as SVGAGI. The CDR3 has 16 amino acids. CDR3 region: CASSYGAGGGYNEQYF. CDR3 nucleotides: TGTGCCAGCAGTTACGGAGCGGGAGGGGGATACAATGAGCAGTACTTC.

This clonotype turned up a few times. The V and J genes are TRBV11-2 and TRBJ2-7; TRBD2 matches at 13 bases. V was clipped by 6 bases and J by 4 bases; unmatched bases: 9. Germline CDR1 SGHAT, CDR2 FQNNGV. The CDR3 covers 16 residues. The chain's CDR3 is CASRPLAGGLQYEQYF. Written as DNA, the CDR3 is TGTGCCAGCAGACCACTAGCGGGAGGGCTGCAGTACGAGCAGTACTTC.